The present entry profiles one TCR beta chain with its context. Its antigen is not known. The data were produced by immunoSEQ multiplex PCR, yet TCRdb's version contains in-frame clones alone and is incomplete. Here the sample spans about 180,000 clones, around 88% being singletons. This entry is derived from a study of T cell responses to AZD1222 COVID-19 vaccine. The study's findings and limits: Nearly half of spike-specific TCRs reportedly target unmutated variant regions.

Material: peripheral blood, obtained on day 0 of AZD1222 vaccination. The source is an adult in good health.

The CDR3 sequence is CASSLDPSGSDTQYF. In DNA, the CDR3 is TGCGCCAGCAGCTTGGATCCTAGCGGCTCAGATACGCAGTATTTT. J is TRBJ2-3 and V is TRBV5-1; 7 bases fit TRBD2. V was clipped by 0 bases and J by 4 bases; unmatched bases: 5. This CDR3 spans 15 amino acids. CDR1 SGHRS and CDR2 YFSETQ come from the germline V gene.